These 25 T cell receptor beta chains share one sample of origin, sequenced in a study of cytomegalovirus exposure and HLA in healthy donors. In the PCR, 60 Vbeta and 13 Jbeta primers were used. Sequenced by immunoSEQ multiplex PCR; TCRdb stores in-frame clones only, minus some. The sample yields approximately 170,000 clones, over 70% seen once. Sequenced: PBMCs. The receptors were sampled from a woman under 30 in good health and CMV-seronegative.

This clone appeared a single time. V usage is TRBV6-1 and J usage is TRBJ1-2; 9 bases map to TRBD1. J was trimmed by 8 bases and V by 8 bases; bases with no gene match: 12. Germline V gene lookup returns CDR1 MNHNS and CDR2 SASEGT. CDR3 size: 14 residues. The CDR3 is CASVPPGGTGGYTF. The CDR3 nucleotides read TGTGCCAGCGTACCACCGGGCGGGACAGGGGGCTACACCTTC.

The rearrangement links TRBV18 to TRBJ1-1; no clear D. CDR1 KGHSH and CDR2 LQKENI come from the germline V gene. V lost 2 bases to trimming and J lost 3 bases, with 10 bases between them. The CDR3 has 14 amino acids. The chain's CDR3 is CASSPISGDTEAFF. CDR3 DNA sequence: TGTGCCAGCTCACCAATTAGCGGAGACACTGAAGCTTTCTTT.

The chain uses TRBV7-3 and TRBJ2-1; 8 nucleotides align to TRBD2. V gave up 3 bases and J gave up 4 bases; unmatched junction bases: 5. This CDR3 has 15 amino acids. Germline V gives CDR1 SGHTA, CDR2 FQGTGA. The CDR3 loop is CASSFLAGWYNEQFF. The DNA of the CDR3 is TGTGCCAGCAGCTTCTTAGCGGGATGGTACAATGAGCAGTTCTTC.

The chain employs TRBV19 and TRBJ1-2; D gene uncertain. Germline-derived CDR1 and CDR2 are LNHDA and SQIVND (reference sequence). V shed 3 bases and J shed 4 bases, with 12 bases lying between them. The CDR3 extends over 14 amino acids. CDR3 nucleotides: TGTGCCAGTAGTATCGGAGGGCCATCCTATGGCTACACCTTC. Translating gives CASSIGGPSYGYTF.

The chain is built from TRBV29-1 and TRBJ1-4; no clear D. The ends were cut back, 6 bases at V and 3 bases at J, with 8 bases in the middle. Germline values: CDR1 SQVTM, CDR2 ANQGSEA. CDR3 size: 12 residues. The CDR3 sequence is CSVGRANEKLFF. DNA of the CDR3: TGCAGCGTCGGGCGGGCTAATGAAAAACTGTTTTTT.

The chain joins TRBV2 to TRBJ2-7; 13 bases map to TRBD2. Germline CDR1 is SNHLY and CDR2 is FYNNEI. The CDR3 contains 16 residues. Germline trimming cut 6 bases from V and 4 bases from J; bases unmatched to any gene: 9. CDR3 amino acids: CASSAGTSGMTYEQYF. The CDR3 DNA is TGTGCCAGCAGCGCTGGGACTAGCGGGATGACTTACGAGCAGTACTTC.

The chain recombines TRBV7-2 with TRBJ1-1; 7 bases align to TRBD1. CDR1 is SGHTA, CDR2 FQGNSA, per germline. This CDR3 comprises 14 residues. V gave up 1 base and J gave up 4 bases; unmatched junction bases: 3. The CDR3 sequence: CASSLGAGGTEAFF. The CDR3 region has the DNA TGTGCCAGCAGCTTAGGAGCAGGGGGCACTGAAGCTTTCTTT.

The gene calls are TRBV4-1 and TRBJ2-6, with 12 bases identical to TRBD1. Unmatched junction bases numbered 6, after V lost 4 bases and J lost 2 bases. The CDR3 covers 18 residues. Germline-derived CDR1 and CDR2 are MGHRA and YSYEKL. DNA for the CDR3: TGCGCCAGCAGCCTCCAGGGACAGGGGGCCACTGGGGCCAACGTCCTGACTTTC. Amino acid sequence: CASSLQGQGATGANVLTF.

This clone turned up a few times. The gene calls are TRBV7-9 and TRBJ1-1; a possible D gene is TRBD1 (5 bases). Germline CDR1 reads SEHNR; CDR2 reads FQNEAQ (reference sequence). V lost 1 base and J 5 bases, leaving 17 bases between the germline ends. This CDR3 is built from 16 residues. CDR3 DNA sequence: TGTGCCAGCAGCTTAGACTGGGGAGGGAAGGGGACTGAAGCTTTCTTT. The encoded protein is CASSLDWGGKGTEAFF.

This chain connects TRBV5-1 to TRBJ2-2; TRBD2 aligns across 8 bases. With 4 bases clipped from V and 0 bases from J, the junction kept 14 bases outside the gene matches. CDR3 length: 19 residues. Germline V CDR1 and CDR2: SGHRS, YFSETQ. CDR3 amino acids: CASSRSDLLAVTNTGELFF. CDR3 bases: TGCGCCAGCAGCCGGTCGGACCTACTAGCGGTAACGAACACCGGGGAGCTGTTTTTT. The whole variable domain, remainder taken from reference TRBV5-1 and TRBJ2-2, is KAGVTQTPRYLIKTRGQQVTLSCSPISGHRSVSWYQQTPGQGLQFLFEYFSETQRNKGNFPGRFSGRQFSNSRSEMNVSTLELGDSALYLCASSRSDLLAVTNTGELFFGEGSRLTVL.

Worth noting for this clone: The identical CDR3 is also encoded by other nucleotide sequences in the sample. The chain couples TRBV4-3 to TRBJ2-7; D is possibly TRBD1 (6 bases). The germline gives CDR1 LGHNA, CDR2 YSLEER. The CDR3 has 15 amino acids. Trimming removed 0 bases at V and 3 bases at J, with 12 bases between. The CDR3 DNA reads TGCGCCAGCAGCCAAGATGGGGGCCCGAGCTACGAGCAGTACTTC. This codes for CASSQDGGPSYEQYF.

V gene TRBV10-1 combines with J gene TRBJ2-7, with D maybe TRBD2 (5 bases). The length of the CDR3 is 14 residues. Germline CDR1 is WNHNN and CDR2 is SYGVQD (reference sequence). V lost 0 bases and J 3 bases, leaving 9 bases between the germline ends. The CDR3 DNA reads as TGCGCCAGCAGTGAGTCTGGCCGGGGCTACGAGCAGTACTTC. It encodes CASSESGRGYEQYF.

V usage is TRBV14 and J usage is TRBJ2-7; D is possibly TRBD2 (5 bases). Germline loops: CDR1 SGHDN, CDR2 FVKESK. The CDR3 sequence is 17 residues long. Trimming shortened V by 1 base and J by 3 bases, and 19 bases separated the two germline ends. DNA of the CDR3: TGTGCCAGCAGCCAAGTCCGCTCGTCGGGGTCCCTCTACGAGCAGTACTTC. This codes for CASSQVRSSGSLYEQYF.

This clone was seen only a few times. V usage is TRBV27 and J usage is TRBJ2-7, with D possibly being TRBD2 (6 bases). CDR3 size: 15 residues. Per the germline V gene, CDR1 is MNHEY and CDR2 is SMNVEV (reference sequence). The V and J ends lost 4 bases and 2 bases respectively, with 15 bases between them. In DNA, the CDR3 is TGTGCCAGCAGTTCCGTTGGGGCGGGAACCTACGAGCAGTACTTC. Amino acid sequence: CASSSVGAGTYEQYF.

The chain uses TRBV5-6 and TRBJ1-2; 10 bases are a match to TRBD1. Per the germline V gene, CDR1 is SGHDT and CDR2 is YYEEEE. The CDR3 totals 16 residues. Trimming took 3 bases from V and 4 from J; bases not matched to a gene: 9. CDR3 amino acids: CASSWDRGDGAYGYTF. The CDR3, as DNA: TGTGCCAGCAGCTGGGACAGGGGAGATGGGGCCTATGGCTACACCTTC.

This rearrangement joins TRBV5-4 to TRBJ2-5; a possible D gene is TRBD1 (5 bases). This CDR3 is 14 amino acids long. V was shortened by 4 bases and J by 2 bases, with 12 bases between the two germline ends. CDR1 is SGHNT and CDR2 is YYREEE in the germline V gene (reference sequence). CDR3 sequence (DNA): TGTGCCAGCAGCGCCGCAGGGAATCAAGAGACCCAGTACTTC. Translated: CASSAAGNQETQYF.

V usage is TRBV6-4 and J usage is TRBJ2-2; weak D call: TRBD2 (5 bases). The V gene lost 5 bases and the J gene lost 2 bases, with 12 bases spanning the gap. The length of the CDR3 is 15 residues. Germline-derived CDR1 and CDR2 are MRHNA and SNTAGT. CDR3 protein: CASSLLAANTGELFF. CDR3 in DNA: TGTGCCAGCAGTCTTCTAGCAGCTAACACCGGGGAGCTGTTTTTT.

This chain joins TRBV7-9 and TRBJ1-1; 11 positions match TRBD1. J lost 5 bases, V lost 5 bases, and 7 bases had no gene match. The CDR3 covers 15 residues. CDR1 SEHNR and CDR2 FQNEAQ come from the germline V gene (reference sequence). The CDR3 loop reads CASSRMGTGGTEAFF. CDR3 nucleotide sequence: TGTGCCAGCAGCAGGATGGGGACAGGGGGAACTGAAGCTTTCTTT.

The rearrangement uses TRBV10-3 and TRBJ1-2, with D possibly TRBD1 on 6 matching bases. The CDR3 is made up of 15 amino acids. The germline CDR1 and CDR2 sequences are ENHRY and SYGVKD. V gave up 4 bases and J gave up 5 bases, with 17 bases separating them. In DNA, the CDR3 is TGTGCCATCAGTGGGGAGGGGGGGGAAATTTATGGCTACACCTTC. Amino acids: CAISGEGGEIYGYTF.

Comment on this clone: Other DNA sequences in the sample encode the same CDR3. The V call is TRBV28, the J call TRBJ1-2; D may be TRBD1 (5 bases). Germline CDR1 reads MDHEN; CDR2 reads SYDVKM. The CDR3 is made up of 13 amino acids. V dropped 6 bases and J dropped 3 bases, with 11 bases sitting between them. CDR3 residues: CASSLPGDYGYTF. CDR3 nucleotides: TGTGCCAGCAGCCTCCCGGGGGACTATGGCTACACCTTC.

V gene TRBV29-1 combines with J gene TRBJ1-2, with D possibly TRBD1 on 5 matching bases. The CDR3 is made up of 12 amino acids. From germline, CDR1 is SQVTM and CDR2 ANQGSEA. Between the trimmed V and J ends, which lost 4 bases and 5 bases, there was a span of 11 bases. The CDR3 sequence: CSVGQGVYGYTF. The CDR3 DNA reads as TGCAGCGTTGGGCAGGGTGTTTATGGCTACACCTTC.

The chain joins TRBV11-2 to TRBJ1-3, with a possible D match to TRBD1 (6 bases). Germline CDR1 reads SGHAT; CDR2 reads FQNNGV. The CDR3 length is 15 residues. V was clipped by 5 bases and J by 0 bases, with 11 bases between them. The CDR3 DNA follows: TGTGCCAGCAGCGTAGGACAGTCCTCTGGAAACACCATATATTTT. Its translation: CASSVGQSSGNTIYF. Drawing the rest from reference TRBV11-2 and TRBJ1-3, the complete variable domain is EAGVAQSPRYKIIEKRQSVAFWCNPISGHATLYWYQQILGQGPKLLIQFQNNGVVDDSQLPKDRFSAERLKGVDSTLKIQPAKLEDSAVYLCASSVGQSSGNTIYFGEGSWLTVV.

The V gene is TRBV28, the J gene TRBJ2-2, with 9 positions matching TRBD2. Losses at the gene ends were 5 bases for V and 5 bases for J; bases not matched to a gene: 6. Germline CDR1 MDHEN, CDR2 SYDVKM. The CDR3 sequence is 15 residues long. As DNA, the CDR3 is TGTGCCAGCAGTCCCGGGACTAGCCCTACCGGGGAGCTGTTTTTT. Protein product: CASSPGTSPTGELFF.

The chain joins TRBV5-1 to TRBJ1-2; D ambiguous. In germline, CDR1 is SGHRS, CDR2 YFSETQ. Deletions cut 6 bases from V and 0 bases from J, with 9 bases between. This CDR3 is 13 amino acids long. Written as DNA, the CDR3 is TGCGCCAGCAATGAGTACCCTAACTATGGCTACACCTTC. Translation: CASNEYPNYGYTF.

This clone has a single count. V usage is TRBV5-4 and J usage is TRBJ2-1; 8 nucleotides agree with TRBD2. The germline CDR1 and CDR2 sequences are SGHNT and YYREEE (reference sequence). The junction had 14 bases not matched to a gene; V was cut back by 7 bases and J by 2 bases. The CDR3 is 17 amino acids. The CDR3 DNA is TGTGCCAGCCGCCCCAGCGGGGGTACCGGAACCTACAATGAGCAGTTCTTC. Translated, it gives CASRPSGGTGTYNEQFF.